This is a list of T cell receptor beta chains from one sample in a study of radiation and T cells in renal cell carcinoma. Only in-frame clones appear in the TCRdb table, and some are missing; sequencing was by immunoSEQ multiplex PCR. This table has 40,000 to 45,000 clones, 65% to 85% appearing once. The starting material was blood, obtained from a patient whose treatment included radiotherapy and nephrectomy. These receptors originate from a woman in her sixties or seventies with renal cell carcinoma. The CDR3 runs from the conserved cysteine through the conserved F or W. A D gene is named only where the DNA matches it firmly. Only part of the rows carry a size: once, few, many, or a class if the clone is expanded.

J gene: TRBJ2-2
clone size: once
V gene: TRBV25-1
D gene: NA
CDR3 protein: CASSPPPGELFF
CDR3 DNA: TGTGCCAGCAGTCCGCCGCCCGGGGAGCTGTTTTTT

J gene: TRBJ1-5
clone size: NA
V gene: TRBV21-1
D gene: NA
CDR3 protein: CASSKGYNQPQHF
CDR3 DNA: TGTGCCAGCAGCAAAGGGTACAATCAGCCCCAGCATTTT

J gene: TRBJ2-3
clone size: NA
V gene: TRBV4-1
D gene: NA
CDR3 protein: CASSQGAGTDTQYF
CDR3 DNA: TGCGCCAGCAGCCAAGGAGCAGGGACAGATACGCAGTATTTT

J gene: TRBJ2-4
clone size: NA
V gene: TRBV5-1
D gene: NA
CDR3 protein: CASSLGLRRRLAKNIQYF
CDR3 DNA: TGCGCCAGCAGCTTAGGGCTCCGGCGGAGACTAGCCAAAAACATTCAGTACTTC

J gene: TRBJ2-5
clone size: NA
V gene: TRBV5-1
D gene: NA
CDR3 protein: CASSFGRREETQYF
CDR3 DNA: TGCGCCAGCAGCTTCGGACGGCGAGAAGAGACCCAGTACTTC

J gene: TRBJ1-2
clone size: NA
V gene: TRBV6-5
D gene: NA
CDR3 protein: CASSKQGSDYGYTF
CDR3 DNA: TGTGCCAGCAGTAAGCAGGGCTCCGACTATGGCTACACCTTC

J gene: TRBJ2-7
clone size: NA
V gene: TRBV6-1
D gene: TRBD1
CDR3 protein: CASSAAGTGLYEQYF
CDR3 DNA: TGTGCCAGCAGTGCCGCCGGGACAGGGCTGTACGAGCAGTACTTC

J gene: TRBJ2-2
clone size: NA
V gene: TRBV5-1
D gene: TRBD1
CDR3 protein: CASSTTGVNTGELFF
CDR3 DNA: TGCGCCAGCAGCACGACAGGGGTGAACACCGGGGAGCTGTTTTTT

J gene: TRBJ1-4
clone size: NA
V gene: TRBV4-1
D gene: TRBD1
CDR3 protein: CASSQGLRTGNEKLFF
CDR3 DNA: TGCGCCAGCAGCCAAGGCTTACGGACAGGAAATGAAAAACTGTTTTTT

J gene: TRBJ1-3
clone size: NA
V gene: TRBV7-2
D gene: NA
CDR3 protein: CASSLVPRGEGGNTIYF
CDR3 DNA: TGTGCCAGCAGCTTAGTGCCCAGGGGAGAGGGTGGAAACACCATATATTTT

J gene: TRBJ1-2
clone size: many
V gene: TRBV18
D gene: NA
CDR3 protein: CASSPPPQGSRGYTF
CDR3 DNA: TGTGCCAGCTCACCACCCCCACAGGGTTCTCGCGGCTACACCTTC

J gene: TRBJ1-2
clone size: NA
V gene: TRBV5-4
D gene: NA
CDR3 protein: CASSQVEATGDGYTF
CDR3 DNA: TGCGCCAGCAGCCAAGTGGAGGCCACCGGAGATGGCTACACCTTC

J gene: TRBJ1-2
clone size: NA
V gene: TRBV4-1
D gene: NA
CDR3 protein: CASSQAAARGYTF
CDR3 DNA: TGCGCCAGCAGCCAAGCAGCGGCCCGTGGCTACACCTTC

J gene: TRBJ2-7
clone size: NA
V gene: TRBV25-1
D gene: NA
CDR3 protein: CASSEQGEQYF
CDR3 DNA: TGTGCCAGCAGTGAACAGGGAGAGCAGTACTTC

J gene: TRBJ2-3
clone size: NA
V gene: TRBV4-1
D gene: NA
CDR3 protein: CASSDSGSSTDTQYF
CDR3 DNA: TGCGCCAGCAGCGATAGCGGCTCTAGCACAGATACGCAGTATTTT

J gene: TRBJ2-5
clone size: NA
V gene: TRBV13
D gene: NA
CDR3 protein: CASSLAGAGLGETQYF
CDR3 DNA: TGTGCCAGCAGCTTAGCCGGGGCAGGGTTGGGAGAGACCCAGTACTTC

J gene: TRBJ2-1
clone size: NA
V gene: TRBV29-1
D gene: NA
CDR3 protein: CSVVISLGTGEQFF
CDR3 DNA: TGCAGCGTTGTTATCTCACTTGGGACGGGTGAGCAGTTCTTC

J gene: TRBJ1-5
clone size: NA
V gene: TRBV19
D gene: NA
CDR3 protein: CASSMDSISSSSNQPQHF
CDR3 DNA: TGTGCCAGTAGTATGGACAGCATCTCTTCGAGCAGCAATCAGCCCCAGCATTTT

J gene: TRBJ1-1
clone size: NA
V gene: TRBV7-2
D gene: NA
CDR3 protein: CASSLEEGSTEAFF
CDR3 DNA: TGTGCCAGCAGCTTAGAGGAGGGGAGCACTGAAGCTTTCTTT

J gene: TRBJ1-4
clone size: NA
V gene: TRBV7-9
D gene: NA
CDR3 protein: CASSLEATSTTNEKLFF
CDR3 DNA: TGTGCCAGCAGCTTAGAGGCGACAAGTACAACTAATGAAAAACTGTTTTTT

J gene: TRBJ2-2
clone size: once
V gene: TRBV9
D gene: NA
CDR3 protein: CASSVTNGELFF
CDR3 DNA: TGTGCCAGCAGCGTAACCAACGGGGAGCTGTTTTTT

J gene: TRBJ1-1
clone size: NA
V gene: TRBV7-2
D gene: NA
CDR3 protein: CASSLSGGGTEAFF
CDR3 DNA: TGTGCCAGCAGCCTCAGCGGGGGCGGCACTGAAGCTTTCTTT

J gene: TRBJ2-3
clone size: few
V gene: TRBV5-1
D gene: NA
CDR3 protein: CASSSGWGEVDTQYF
CDR3 DNA: TGCGCCAGCAGCTCTGGATGGGGAGAGGTAGATACGCAGTATTTT

J gene: TRBJ2-5
clone size: NA
V gene: TRBV7-9
D gene: NA
CDR3 protein: CASSEGGRQETQYF
CDR3 DNA: TGTGCCAGCAGCGAAGGCGGGCGGCAAGAGACCCAGTACTTC

J gene: TRBJ2-7
clone size: NA
V gene: TRBV30
D gene: NA
CDR3 protein: CAWARGQGYEQYF
CDR3 DNA: TGTGCCTGGGCGCGGGGGCAGGGCTACGAGCAGTACTTC

J gene: TRBJ1-6
clone size: NA
V gene: TRBV27
D gene: TRBD1
CDR3 protein: CASRRDRAANSPLHF
CDR3 DNA: TGTGCCAGCAGGCGGGACAGGGCCGCTAATTCACCCCTCCACTTT

J gene: TRBJ1-1
clone size: NA
V gene: TRBV21-1
D gene: NA
CDR3 protein: CASSKAGGVNTEAFF
CDR3 DNA: TGTGCCAGCAGCAAGGCAGGGGGCGTGAACACTGAAGCTTTCTTT

J gene: TRBJ1-2
clone size: NA
V gene: TRBV6-6
D gene: NA
CDR3 protein: CASSSDSYGYTF
CDR3 DNA: TGTGCCAGCAGTTCGGACAGCTATGGCTACACCTTC

J gene: TRBJ2-7
clone size: NA
V gene: TRBV30
D gene: NA
CDR3 protein: CAWTPPGGGGTYEQYF
CDR3 DNA: TGTGCCTGGACCCCTCCCGGGGGTGGGGGGACCTACGAGCAGTACTTC

J gene: TRBJ1-1
clone size: NA
V gene: TRBV7-8
D gene: TRBD1
CDR3 protein: CASSFPGTANTEAFF
CDR3 DNA: TGTGCCAGCAGCTTTCCCGGGACAGCGAACACTGAAGCTTTCTTT

J gene: TRBJ2-1
clone size: NA
V gene: TRBV5-8
D gene: NA
CDR3 protein: CASSLEVGAGRQFF
CDR3 DNA: TGTGCCAGCAGCTTGGAGGTGGGGGCAGGGAGGCAGTTCTTC

J gene: TRBJ2-3
clone size: NA
V gene: TRBV19
D gene: NA
CDR3 protein: CASRRDSSTDTQYF
CDR3 DNA: TGTGCCAGTAGGCGGGACAGTAGCACAGATACGCAGTATTTT

J gene: TRBJ1-2
clone size: NA
V gene: TRBV30
D gene: NA
CDR3 protein: CACPKGVGGYGYTF
CDR3 DNA: TGTGCCTGTCCTAAGGGAGTGGGGGGCTATGGCTACACCTTC

J gene: TRBJ2-5
clone size: NA
V gene: TRBV7-2
D gene: NA
CDR3 protein: CASSLVSSRETQYF
CDR3 DNA: TGTGCCAGCAGCTTAGTTAGTAGCAGGGAGACCCAGTACTTC

J gene: TRBJ1-3
clone size: many
V gene: TRBV7-9
D gene: NA
CDR3 protein: CASNRGLGFSSGNTIYF
CDR3 DNA: TGTGCCAGCAACCGGGGGCTGGGCTTTAGCTCTGGAAACACCATATATTTT

J gene: TRBJ1-1
clone size: NA
V gene: TRBV19
D gene: NA
CDR3 protein: CASLGPHTEAFF
CDR3 DNA: TGTGCCAGTCTAGGTCCTCACACTGAAGCTTTCTTT

J gene: TRBJ2-1
clone size: NA
V gene: TRBV5-1
D gene: NA
CDR3 protein: CASSQNQGGSYNEQFF
CDR3 DNA: TGCGCCAGCAGCCAAAACCAGGGAGGCTCCTACAATGAGCAGTTCTTC

J gene: TRBJ2-1
clone size: NA
V gene: TRBV5-1
D gene: NA
CDR3 protein: CASSTRAENEQFF
CDR3 DNA: TGCGCCAGCAGCACCCGGGCAGAAAATGAGCAGTTCTTC

J gene: TRBJ2-5
clone size: once
V gene: TRBV2
D gene: TRBD2
CDR3 protein: CASSEIAGRGETQYF
CDR3 DNA: TGTGCCAGCAGTGAAATAGCGGGGCGGGGGGAGACCCAGTACTTC

J gene: TRBJ2-1
clone size: NA
V gene: TRBV6-1
D gene: NA
CDR3 protein: CASRDSRAIYNEQFF
CDR3 DNA: TGTGCCAGCAGGGACTCGAGGGCAATTTACAATGAGCAGTTCTTC

J gene: TRBJ2-4
clone size: NA
V gene: TRBV7-9
D gene: NA
CDR3 protein: CASSLNVGGTRHIQYF
CDR3 DNA: TGTGCCAGCAGCTTAAATGTGGGGGGGACAAGACACATTCAGTACTTC

J gene: TRBJ1-2
clone size: NA
V gene: TRBV6-1
D gene: NA
CDR3 protein: CASSGAPTGNYGYTF
CDR3 DNA: TGTGCCAGCAGTGGGGCCCCTACGGGTAACTATGGCTACACCTTC

J gene: TRBJ1-2
clone size: NA
V gene: TRBV7-8
D gene: TRBD1
CDR3 protein: CASSLARGQTSTF
CDR3 DNA: TGTGCCAGCAGCTTAGCGAGGGGGCAGACATCCACCTTC

J gene: TRBJ2-1
clone size: once
V gene: TRBV9
D gene: NA
CDR3 protein: CASSATLGRDYNEQFF
CDR3 DNA: TGTGCCAGCAGCGCCACTTTGGGTCGGGACTACAATGAGCAGTTCTTC

J gene: TRBJ2-7
clone size: NA
V gene: TRBV7-8
D gene: TRBD2
CDR3 protein: CASSLARQREYEQYF
CDR3 DNA: TGTGCCAGCAGCTTAGCGCGCCAGCGGGAGTACGAGCAGTACTTC

J gene: TRBJ1-1
clone size: NA
V gene: TRBV5-1
D gene: NA
CDR3 protein: CASSRQRSRQEEAFF
CDR3 DNA: TGCGCCAGCAGCCGACAACGATCCCGACAGGAAGAAGCTTTCTTT

J gene: TRBJ1-6
clone size: NA
V gene: TRBV6-5
D gene: NA
CDR3 protein: CASSWGRVDNSPLHF
CDR3 DNA: TGTGCCAGCAGTTGGGGCAGGGTAGATAATTCACCCCTCCACTTT

J gene: TRBJ2-7
clone size: NA
V gene: TRBV27
D gene: TRBD2
CDR3 protein: CASSFGASGYEQYF
CDR3 DNA: TGTGCCAGCAGTTTCGGGGCTAGCGGCTACGAGCAGTACTTC

J gene: TRBJ1-3
clone size: NA
V gene: TRBV6-6
D gene: NA
CDR3 protein: CASSFTGNTIYF
CDR3 DNA: TGTGCCAGCAGTTTTACAGGAAACACCATATATTTT

J gene: TRBJ1-1
clone size: NA
V gene: TRBV18
D gene: TRBD1
CDR3 protein: CASSPTTGEGTEAFF
CDR3 DNA: TGTGCCAGCTCACCAACGACAGGGGAGGGCACTGAAGCTTTCTTT

J gene: TRBJ2-7
clone size: NA
V gene: TRBV20-1
D gene: NA
CDR3 protein: CSASRQDEQYF
CDR3 DNA: TGCAGTGCTAGTCGGCAGGACGAGCAGTACTTC

J gene: TRBJ1-2
clone size: NA
V gene: TRBV5-1
D gene: NA
CDR3 protein: CASSLDPGDLGYTF
CDR3 DNA: TGCGCCAGCAGCTTGGATCCAGGGGATCTTGGCTACACCTTC

J gene: TRBJ1-2
clone size: few
V gene: TRBV12-5
D gene: NA
CDR3 protein: CASGTEWGGSGYTF
CDR3 DNA: TGTGCTAGTGGTACGGAATGGGGGGGCTCTGGCTACACCTTC

J gene: TRBJ1-1
clone size: NA
V gene: TRBV9
D gene: NA
CDR3 protein: CASSGHPGTEAFF
CDR3 DNA: TGTGCCAGCAGCGGCCACCCGGGAACTGAAGCTTTCTTT

J gene: TRBJ2-3
clone size: NA
V gene: TRBV7-2
D gene: TRBD2
CDR3 protein: CASSLRISGTTDTQYF
CDR3 DNA: TGTGCCAGCAGCTTACGGATTAGCGGGACCACAGATACGCAGTATTTT

J gene: TRBJ2-7
clone size: NA
V gene: TRBV12-2
D gene: NA
CDR3 protein: CASRLALEGAYEQYF
CDR3 DNA: TGTGCAAGTCGCTTAGCGCTAGAGGGGGCCTACGAGCAGTACTTC

J gene: TRBJ2-7
clone size: NA
V gene: TRBV18
D gene: NA
CDR3 protein: CASSPSGTLSEQYF
CDR3 DNA: TGTGCCAGCTCACCGTCGGGGACCCTATCCGAGCAGTACTTC

J gene: TRBJ2-1
clone size: NA
V gene: TRBV29-1
D gene: TRBD2
CDR3 protein: CSVPGLDWSYNEQFF
CDR3 DNA: TGCAGCGTTCCCGGACTAGATTGGTCCTACAATGAGCAGTTCTTC